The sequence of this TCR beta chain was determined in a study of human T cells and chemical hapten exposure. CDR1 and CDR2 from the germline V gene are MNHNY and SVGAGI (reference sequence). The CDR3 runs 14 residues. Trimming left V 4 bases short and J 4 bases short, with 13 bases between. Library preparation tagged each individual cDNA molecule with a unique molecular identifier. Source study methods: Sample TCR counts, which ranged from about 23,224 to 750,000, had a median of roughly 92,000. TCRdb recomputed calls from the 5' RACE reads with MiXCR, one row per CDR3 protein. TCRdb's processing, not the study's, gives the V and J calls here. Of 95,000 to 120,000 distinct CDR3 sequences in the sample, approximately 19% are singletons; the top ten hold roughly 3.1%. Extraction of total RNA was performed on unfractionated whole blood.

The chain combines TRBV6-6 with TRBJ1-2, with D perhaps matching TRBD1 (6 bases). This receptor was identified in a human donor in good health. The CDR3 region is CASSSGPRGYGYTF. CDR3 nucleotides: TGTGCCAGCAGTTCCGGGCCCAGGGGCTATGGCTACACCTTC.